These 14 T cell receptor beta chains came from one sample sequenced in a study of blood T cell repertoires in COVID-19. Libraries were prepared by immunoSEQ multiplex PCR; TCRdb keeps only in-frame clonotypes and omits some of them. The sample lists 73,000 or so clones, roughly 80% occurring once. Specimen: peripheral blood. The receptors here all came from a man in his 60s with acute or convalescent COVID-19.

The chain carries TRBV5-8 and TRBJ1-6; no clear D gene. The CDR3 is 19 amino acids. The V gene's germline CDR1 is SGHTS and CDR2 YDEGEE. Trimming left V 2 bases short and J 0 bases short, with 18 bases between. CDR3 in amino acids: CASSLQVLFLSSYNSPLHF. In DNA, the CDR3 is TGTGCCAGCAGCTTACAAGTCCTTTTTTTAAGCTCCTATAATTCACCCCTCCACTTT.

The chain links TRBV29-1 to TRBJ2-7; tentatively, D is TRBD2 (7 bases). V dropped 4 bases and J dropped 3 bases, with 13 bases sitting between them. The CDR3 consists of 13 residues. The germline gives CDR1 SQVTM, CDR2 ANQGSEA. CDR3 loop: CSVARGAFYEQYF. The CDR3 DNA is TGCAGCGTTGCCCGGGGGGCTTTCTACGAGCAGTACTTC.

The chain combines TRBV20-1 with TRBJ2-1, with D possibly TRBD2 on 6 matching bases. The CDR3 has 11 amino acids. Germline-derived CDR1 and CDR2 are DFQATT and SNEGSKA (reference sequence). Trimming took off 3 bases at V and 10 bases at J, with 10 bases between the two ends. In DNA, the CDR3 is TGCAGTGCTAGCGGGAGAGGAGAGCAGTTCTTC. This gives the protein CSASGRGEQFF.

The chain employs TRBV15 and TRBJ2-3, with 9 bases fitting TRBD2. The CDR3 is 15 residues long. Germline trimming cut 1 base from V and 3 bases from J; bases unmatched to any gene: 2. Looked up from germline, CDR1 is LNHNV and CDR2 is YYDKDF (reference sequence). The CDR3 protein is CATSRGGGETDTQYF. CDR3 sequence (DNA): TGTGCCACCAGCAGAGGCGGGGGGGAAACAGATACGCAGTATTTT.

This clone was recorded many times. The chain combines TRBV11-2 with TRBJ1-1, with D tentatively TRBD1 (5 bases). The CDR3 length is 13 residues. V lost 2 bases to trimming and J lost 5 bases, with 9 bases between them. CDR1 is SGHAT, CDR2 FQNNGV, per germline. Written as DNA, the CDR3 is TGTGCCAGCAGCTTAAATCGGGGGACTGAAGCTTTCTTT. Translating it yields CASSLNRGTEAFF.

The rearrangement links TRBV10-3 to TRBJ2-3; maybe TRBD2 (6 bases). The V gene lost 3 bases and the J gene lost 5 bases, with 18 bases spanning the gap. This CDR3 contains 16 residues. The V gene's germline CDR1 is ENHRY and CDR2 SYGVKD. The CDR3 coding sequence is TGTGCCATCAGTGACTCGCGGGAAGAGAGGGAAGATACGCAGTATTTT. It yields the protein CAISDSREEREDTQYF.

Comments on this clone: This specimen includes other DNA sequences encoding the same CDR3. V usage is TRBV27 and J usage is TRBJ1-2; tentative D call: TRBD1 (5 bases). The CDR3 length is 13 residues. The germline V and J ends were trimmed by 5 bases and 1 base, with 8 bases remaining between them. Germline values: CDR1 MNHEY, CDR2 SMNVEV (reference sequence). In DNA form, the CDR3 reads TGTGCCAGCAGTCCCCAGGGTAACTATGGCTACACCTTC. Its protein is CASSPQGNYGYTF.

The chain is built from TRBV6-1 and TRBJ2-7, with D perhaps matching TRBD1 (6 bases). The ends were cut back, 2 bases at V and 2 bases at J, with 16 bases in the middle. Per the germline V gene, CDR1 is MNHNS and CDR2 is SASEGT. There are 16 residues in the CDR3. The CDR3 DNA sequence: TGTGCCAGCAGTGAAAGTCAAGAGACAGGACCCTACGAGCAGTACGTC. Protein: CASSESQETGPYEQYV.

CDR3 DNA: TGTGCCAGCAGTTTCACCGGACAGGGGTATGGCTACACCTTC. It is translated as CASSFTGQGYGYTF. The V gene is TRBV28, the J gene TRBJ1-2; 9 bases are a match to TRBD1. V shed 3 bases, J shed 5 bases, and the junction held 4 bases outside the gene matches. The CDR3 is made up of 14 amino acids. Germline V gives CDR1 MDHEN, CDR2 SYDVKM.

With regard to this clone: Other nucleotide sequences in the sample specify the same CDR3. The chain has TRBV19 and TRBJ1-2; D gene ambiguous. Trimming left V 3 bases short and J 1 base short, with 6 bases between. Germline CDR1 is LNHDA and CDR2 is SQIVND (reference sequence). The CDR3 covers 13 residues. The DNA for the CDR3 is TGTGCCAGTAGTATTTCGGGTAACTATGGCTACACCTTC. It encodes CASSISGNYGYTF.

V gene TRBV10-1 combines with J gene TRBJ1-6; no clear D. V lost 0 bases, J lost 8 bases, and 8 bases lay in between. CDR3 length: 14 residues. The germline gives CDR1 WNHNN, CDR2 SYGVQD (reference sequence). The CDR3 nucleotides read TGCGCCAGCAGTGAGTCCTTGAGGGATTCACCCCTCCACTTT. Its protein product is CASSESLRDSPLHF.

This clone was found a few times. The chain is built from TRBV18 and TRBJ1-3; 7 positions agree with TRBD1. The trim removed 3 bases at V and 0 bases at J, leaving 2 bases unmatched. Germline CDR1 is KGHSH and CDR2 is LQKENI. CDR3 size: 15 residues. The DNA for the CDR3 is TGTGCCAGCTCACCGGGACAGTTCTCTGGAAACACCATATATTTT. This gives the protein CASSPGQFSGNTIYF.

The rearrangement uses TRBV5-1 and TRBJ2-2; tentative D call: TRBD2 (7 bases). V was pared by 1 base and J by 4 bases, with 11 bases between. Germline V gene data show CDR1 as SGHRS and CDR2 as YFSETQ. This CDR3 spans 15 amino acids. In DNA, the CDR3 is TGCGCCAGCAGCTTGAGAGGGGGGGCCACCGGGGAGCTGTTTTTT. Residues: CASSLRGGATGELFF.

The chain is built from TRBV3-1 (or the pseudogene TRBV3-2) and TRBJ1-2, with D perhaps TRBD1 (5 bases). The CDR3 is 13 residues long. Germline lookup yields CDR1 LGHDT and CDR2 YNNKEL (reference sequence). Trimming removed 3 bases at V and 7 bases at J, with 12 bases between. CDR3 in amino acids: CASSHRDSGGYTF. CDR3 sequence (DNA): TGTGCCAGCAGCCATAGAGACAGTGGTGGCTACACCTTC.